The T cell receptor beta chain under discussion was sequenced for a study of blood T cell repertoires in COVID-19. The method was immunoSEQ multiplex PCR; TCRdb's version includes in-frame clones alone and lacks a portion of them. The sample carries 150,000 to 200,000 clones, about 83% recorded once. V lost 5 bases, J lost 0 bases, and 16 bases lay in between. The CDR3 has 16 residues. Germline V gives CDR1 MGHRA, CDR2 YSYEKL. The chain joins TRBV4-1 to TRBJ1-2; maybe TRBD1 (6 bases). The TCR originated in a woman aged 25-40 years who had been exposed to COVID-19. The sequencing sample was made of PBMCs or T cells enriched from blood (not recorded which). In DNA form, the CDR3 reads TGCGCCAGCAGCAAAATACGGGACAACCCTAACTATGGCTACACCTTC. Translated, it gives CASSKIRDNPNYGYTF.